This TCR beta chain was identified in a study of T cell repertoires in cytomegalovirus infection. Study-wide findings and caveats: HLA-C-restricted CMV clonotypes gave the most frequent clonotype in two of eight donors.

The length of the CDR3 is 14 residues. Trimming removed 1 base at V and 6 bases at J, with 12 bases between. Germline lookup yields CDR1 SGHTA and CDR2 FQGNSA. In this sample, this clonotype turned up many times. Antigen unknown. TCRdb passed the reads through MiXCR, listing each CDR3 protein once. The profile shows under 250,000 distinct CDR3 sequences, 9% to 15% of them singletons. V is TRBV7-2 and J is TRBJ1-2, with D possibly being TRBD1 (5 bases). The TCR comes from a human donor in good health (CMV status not recorded). Some clones in this sample may be carry-over from other donors' samples. Specimen: PBMCs. The CDR3 DNA is TGTGCCAGCAGCTTAGGACAGCCCGCAGATGGCTACACCTTC. Translated, it gives CASSLGQPADGYTF.